One sample yielded the 21 T cell receptor beta chains listed below, sequenced in a study of patients and donors after allogeneic stem cell transplantation. From the RT-PCR reads, TCRdb called clonotypes with MiXCR, one entry per CDR3 protein. Of 920,000 or so distinct CDR3 sequences in the sample, about 20% were seen once. The source material was blood, either unsorted or a sorted T cell fraction (not recorded which). The receptors come from a human donor who was either an allogeneic HSCT recipient or a stem cell or donor lymphocyte infusion donor (not recorded which). It is not recorded whose cells these are; they may come from a transplant donor.

This chain links TRBV18 with TRBJ2-6; a possible D gene is TRBD1 (6 bases). With 4 bases removed from V and 3 bases from J, the gap between germline ends came to 13 bases. This CDR3 region has 16 residues. Germline V lookup: CDR1 KGHSH, CDR2 LQKENI. CDR3 residues: CASSLTGSGGANVLTF. CDR3 bases: TGTGCCAGCTCACTAACAGGGTCTGGTGGGGCCAACGTCCTGACTTTC.

The V call is TRBV12-3 or TRBV12-4, the J call TRBJ2-2; a possible D gene is TRBD2 (5 bases). The CDR3 extends over 15 amino acids. V lost 4 bases and J 1 base, leaving 10 bases between the germline ends. CDR3 coding DNA: TGTGCCAGCAGTTCGTACGGGGAGAACACCGGGGAGCTGTTTTTT. Protein product: CASSSYGENTGELFF.

The chain carries TRBV10-3 and TRBJ2-7; D may be TRBD2 (6 bases). Germline V lookup: CDR1 ENHRY, CDR2 SYGVKD. V lost 0 bases and J 3 bases, leaving 9 bases between the germline ends. CDR3 length: 14 residues. The CDR3 DNA reads as TGTGCCATCAGTGAGTCGCCAGCGGGCTACGAGCAGTACTTC. As protein: CAISESPAGYEQYF.

This clonotype was counted only a few times. The chain links TRBV6-2 or TRBV6-3 to TRBJ1-1, with TRBD1 matching over 7 bases. V lost 6 bases and J lost 3; bases outside the gene matches: 7. There are 14 residues in the CDR3. Germline V lookup: CDR1 MNHEY, CDR2 SVGEGT. The CDR3 DNA follows: TGTGCCAGCAGCAAGCATACAGGGGACACTGAAGCTTTCTTT. This translates into CASSKHTGDTEAFF.

The gene calls are TRBV10-3 and TRBJ1-2, with TRBD1 matching 8 bases. Germline values: CDR1 ENHRY, CDR2 SYGVKD. The CDR3 contains 18 residues. V gave up 6 bases and J gave up 2 bases; unmatched junction bases: 17. CDR3 protein: CAISHQKLTGTGNYGYTF. CDR3 nucleotides: TGTGCCATCAGCCATCAAAAATTAACCGGGACAGGAAACTATGGCTACACCTTC.

At least ten counts were recorded for this clonotype. The chain combines TRBV9 with TRBJ2-3; D remains unclear. CDR3 length: 14 amino acids. CDR1 is SGDLS and CDR2 is YYNGEE in the germline V gene. V lost 2 bases and J lost 1, with 8 bases in between. The CDR3 DNA reads as TGTGCCAGCAGCGTCGGTTTTGGCACAGATACGCAGTATTTT. Translation gives CASSVGFGTDTQYF.

This clonotype was picked up many times. The CDR3 region is CASSLAGQNTGELFF. CDR3 in DNA: TGCGCCAGCAGCTTGGCCGGGCAGAACACCGGGGAGCTGTTTTTT. The V call is TRBV5-1, the J call TRBJ2-2; D is undetermined. V was cut by 0 bases and J by 1 base, with 7 bases left in between. Per the germline V gene, CDR1 is SGHRS and CDR2 is YFSETQ. This CDR3 region has 15 residues.

This clonotype was detected a few times. This chain connects TRBV5-1 to TRBJ2-3, with D possibly being TRBD2 (5 bases). CDR1 is SGHRS and CDR2 is YFSETQ in the germline V gene. This CDR3 has 15 residues. Deletions cut 5 bases from V and 5 bases from J, with 18 bases between. The CDR3 spells CASRGSLAPQDTQYF. DNA of the CDR3: TGCGCCAGCAGAGGGAGCTTGGCCCCCCAAGATACGCAGTATTTT.

This chain links TRBV20-1 with TRBJ1-2, with 10 positions matching TRBD1. Per the germline V gene, CDR1 is DFQATT and CDR2 is SNEGSKA (reference sequence). Losses at the gene ends were 1 base for V and 0 bases for J; bases not matched to a gene: 5. The CDR3 length is 16 residues. CDR3 DNA sequence: TGCAGTGCTAGAGGGGGACAGGGGATCCCTAACTATGGCTACACCTTC. Translation gives CSARGGQGIPNYGYTF.

V is TRBV2 and J is TRBJ1-4, with D possibly being TRBD1 (5 bases). There are 15 residues in the CDR3. Germline lookup yields CDR1 SNHLY and CDR2 FYNNEI. The V end lost 8 bases, the J end lost 3 bases, and 16 bases lay between the germline ends. CDR3 bases: TGTGCCAGCTGTTCCGCCGGACAAGCTAATGAAAAACTGTTTTTT. This sequence encodes CASCSAGQANEKLFF. The whole variable domain, remainder taken from reference TRBV2 and TRBJ1-4, is EPEVTQTPSHQVTQMGQEVILRCVPISNHLYFYWYRQILGQKVEFLVSFYNNEISEKSEIFDDQFSVERPDGSNFTLKIRSTKLEDSAMYFCASCSAGQANEKLFFGSGTQLSVL.

The chain uses TRBV12-3 or TRBV12-4 and TRBJ2-2, with 8 bases matching TRBD1. V was pared by 6 bases and J by 6 bases, with 6 bases of the junction left unmatched. The CDR3 sequence is 14 residues long. CDR3 protein: CASRSPGGPGELFF. CDR3 in DNA: TGTGCCAGCAGGTCCCCAGGGGGCCCCGGGGAGCTGTTTTTT.

This clonotype was counted only a few times. V is TRBV12-3 or TRBV12-4 and J is TRBJ2-3, with a tentative D call TRBD2 (6 bases). The V gene lost 1 base and the J gene lost 5 bases, with 10 bases spanning the gap. This CDR3 has 14 residues. In DNA form, the CDR3 reads TGTGCCAGCAGTTTAGGGCTAGCGAGAGATACGCAGTATTTT. It translates to CASSLGLARDTQYF.

The V and J genes are TRBV20-1 and TRBJ2-1; either TRBD1 or TRBD2 may supply D (6 bases each). Per germline, CDR1 DFQATT and CDR2 SNEGSKA (reference sequence). The CDR3 has 17 amino acids. The V end was cut by 3 bases, the J end by 0 bases, with 18 bases between. The CDR3 region is CSARGASGALSYNEQFF. CDR3 sequence (DNA): TGCAGTGCTAGGGGAGCCTCGGGGGCCCTCTCCTACAATGAGCAGTTCTTC.

This clonotype has just a few counts. V gene TRBV6-5 combines with J gene TRBJ1-1; D possibly corresponds to TRBD1 (6 bases). Germline lookup yields CDR1 MNHEY and CDR2 SVGAGI. V dropped 3 bases and J dropped 7 bases, with 18 bases sitting between them. This CDR3 comprises 15 residues. The CDR3 spells CASSYRASRGFEAFF. In nucleotides, the CDR3 is TGTGCCAGCAGTTATAGGGCATCCAGGGGATTTGAAGCTTTCTTT.

The CDR3 region has the DNA TGTGCCACCGGGGACGGGAGGAGCTCCTACAATGAGCAGTTCTTC. It encodes CATGDGRSSYNEQFF. The J gene is TRBJ2-1, the V gene TRBV24-1, with 7 bases matching TRBD2. This CDR3 has 15 residues. Germline V gene data show CDR1 as KGHDR and CDR2 as SFDVKD. V was clipped by 9 bases and J by 0 bases; unmatched bases: 7.

This clonotype was counted a few times. V and J are TRBV9 and TRBJ2-1; 10 bases fit TRBD2. With 3 bases clipped from V and 5 bases from J, the junction kept 8 bases outside the gene matches. Germline loops: CDR1 SGDLS, CDR2 YYNGEE. CDR3 size: 16 residues. The CDR3 sequence is CASSDKAGGPNNEQFF. Here the CDR3 DNA reads TGTGCCAGCAGCGACAAAGCGGGAGGGCCTAACAATGAGCAGTTCTTC.

The J gene is TRBJ2-2, the V gene TRBV5-1, with 10 bases identical to TRBD2. Germline lookup yields CDR1 SGHRS and CDR2 YFSETQ. J lost 2 bases, V lost 4 bases, and 8 bases had no gene match. The CDR3 has 17 amino acids. The CDR3 is CASSRAASGGNTGELFF. As DNA, the CDR3 is TGCGCCAGCAGCCGGGCGGCTAGCGGGGGAAACACCGGGGAGCTGTTTTTT. Combining the CDR3 with reference TRBV5-1 and TRBJ2-2 gives the whole variable domain KAGVTQTPRYLIKTRGQQVTLSCSPISGHRSVSWYQQTPGQGLQFLFEYFSETQRNKGNFPGRFSGRQFSNSRSEMNVSTLELGDSALYLCASSRAASGGNTGELFFGEGSRLTVL.

This rearrangement joins TRBV30 to TRBJ1-1; D not certain. Germline V gene sequence: CDR1 GTSNPN, CDR2 SVGIG (reference sequence). The CDR3 spans 13 residues. The V end lost 0 bases, the J end lost 0 bases, and 5 bases lay between the germline ends. DNA for the CDR3: TGTGCCTGGAGTGTACGACTGAACACTGAAGCTTTCTTT. Protein sequence: CAWSVRLNTEAFF. The variable domain in full, with the rest retrieved from reference TRBV30 and TRBJ1-1, is SQTIHQWPATLVQPVGSPLSLECTVEGTSNPNLYWYRQAAGRGLQLLFYSVGIGQISSEVPQNLSASRPQDRQFILSSKKLLLSDSGFYLCAWSVRLNTEAFFGQGTRLTVV.

In its sample, this clonotype was seen a few times. The V call is TRBV5-1, the J call TRBJ1-1, with D possibly TRBD1 on 5 matching bases. V was pared by 5 bases and J by 1 base, with 9 bases between. Germline V gene data show CDR1 as SGHRS and CDR2 as YFSETQ. This CDR3 region has 13 residues. CDR3 DNA sequence: TGCGCCAGCAGGGTGGGGGAGAACACTGAAGCTTTCTTT. Amino acid sequence: CASRVGENTEAFF.

This clonotype showed up just a few times. J is TRBJ2-7 and V is TRBV6-2 or TRBV6-3; no clear D. This CDR3 has 15 residues. V lost 2 bases, J lost 0 bases, and 11 bases lay in between. CDR1 is MNHEY, CDR2 SVGEGT, per germline. The CDR3 region is CASSYRKGNSYEQYF. The CDR3 DNA sequence: TGTGCCAGCAGTTACCGAAAAGGGAACTCCTACGAGCAGTACTTC.

The V and J genes are TRBV5-1 and TRBJ1-1; D gene uncertain. Trimming left V 0 bases short and J 4 bases short, with 13 bases between. The CDR3 is made up of 15 amino acids. Germline loops: CDR1 SGHRS, CDR2 YFSETQ. The CDR3: CASSLGVGFGTEAFF. Written as DNA, the CDR3 is TGCGCCAGCAGCTTGGGAGTGGGATTCGGCACTGAAGCTTTCTTT.